This entry lists 32 T cell receptor beta chains sequenced from one sample in a study of T cell repertoires in cytomegalovirus infection. These receptors have no identified antigens. TCRdb re-analysed the reads in MiXCR, keeping a single row per CDR3 protein. Of a few hundred thousand distinct CDR3 sequences listed, roughly a third are singletons. The source was cultured PBMCs, collected from culture after CMV antigen stimulation. The receptors were gathered from a human donor in good health (CMV status not recorded). Some clones in this sample may be carry-over from other donors' samples.

The gene calls are TRBV7-2 and TRBJ2-3; D gene ambiguous. CDR1 and CDR2 from the germline V gene are SGHTA and FQGNSA. This CDR3 comprises 13 residues. The ends were cut back, 5 bases at V and 2 bases at J, with 8 bases in the middle. The CDR3 region is CASSPYTTDTQYF. The CDR3 DNA reads TGTGCCAGCAGCCCATACACCACAGATACGCAGTATTTT.

The chain couples TRBV5-6 to TRBJ1-2; D might be TRBD1 (6 bases). The V gene lost 4 bases and the J gene lost 0 bases, with 19 bases spanning the gap. Germline CDR1 is SGHDT and CDR2 is YYEEEE. The length of the CDR3 is 17 residues. The DNA of the CDR3 is TGTGCCAGCAGCATGGTGCAGACAGGAAAAGCTAACTATGGCTACACCTTC. This codes for CASSMVQTGKANYGYTF.

This clonotype was counted only a few times. This chain connects TRBV7-2 to TRBJ2-1, with a tentative D call TRBD2 (6 bases). Germline assignment: CDR1 SGHTA and CDR2 FQGNSA. Deletions cut 2 bases from V and 13 bases from J, with 18 bases between. The CDR3 is 14 residues long. The CDR3 protein is CASSLSGRGERQFF. CDR3 sequence (DNA): TGTGCCAGCAGCTTATCCGGGCGGGGCGAGAGACAGTTCTTC. Full variable domain (missing parts from reference TRBV7-2 and TRBJ2-1): GAGVSQSPSNKVTEKGKDVELRCDPISGHTALYWYRQSLGQGLEFLIYFQGNSAPDKSGLPSDRFSAERTGGSVSTLTIQRTQQEDSAVYLCASSLSGRGERQFFGPGTRLTVL.

This clonotype was observed a handful of times. The chain combines TRBV19 with TRBJ2-1; 9 bases agree with TRBD2. The J segment lost 7 bases and the V segment lost 2 bases, leaving 6 bases of the junction unmatched. The germline CDR1 and CDR2 sequences are LNHDA and SQIVND (reference sequence). The CDR3 has 15 amino acids. The CDR3 protein is CASSISSGSGNEQFF. CDR3 nucleotides: TGTGCCAGTAGTATAAGTAGCGGGAGCGGTAATGAGCAGTTCTTC.

The chain's CDR3 is CASSLDVTNEQFF. Here the CDR3 DNA reads TGTGCCAGCAGCTTAGACGTTACCAATGAGCAGTTCTTC. The gene calls are TRBV7-2 and TRBJ2-1; D is unclear. Deletions cut 1 base from V and 6 bases from J, with 7 bases between. The germline CDR1 and CDR2 sequences are SGHTA and FQGNSA. The CDR3 totals 13 residues. The full variable domain, rest sourced from reference TRBV7-2 and TRBJ2-1, is GAGVSQSPSNKVTEKGKDVELRCDPISGHTALYWYRQSLGQGLEFLIYFQGNSAPDKSGLPSDRFSAERTGGSVSTLTIQRTQQEDSAVYLCASSLDVTNEQFFGPGTRLTVL.

This clonotype was recorded a few times. The rearrangement uses TRBV30 and TRBJ2-1; TRBD2 matches 7 bases. Germline lookup yields CDR1 GTSNPN and CDR2 SVGIG (reference sequence). CDR3 length equals 13 residues. Losses at the gene ends were 2 bases for V and 8 bases for J; bases not matched to a gene: 6. CDR3 sequence (DNA): TGTGCCTGGAGTCCCGGGAGGATCTATGAGCAGTTCTTC. Its protein product is CAWSPGRIYEQFF.

This rearrangement joins TRBV7-2 to TRBJ2-7; TRBD1 matches at 11 bases. Germline CDR1 and CDR2: SGHTA and FQGNSA. The CDR3 extends over 18 amino acids. V dropped 7 bases and J dropped 0; count of bases not matched to a gene: 14. The CDR3 bases are TGTGCCAGCAACCAGTGGACAGGGGGCGTACTCAGCTCCTACGAGCAGTACTTC. This gives the protein CASNQWTGGVLSSYEQYF.

For the CDR3, the DNA is TGCAGCGTTACGGCCTTTAATCAGCCCCAGCATTTT. Translation: CSVTAFNQPQHF. The chain is built from TRBV20-1 and TRBJ1-5, with unresolved D. Germline V gene data show CDR1 as DFQATT and CDR2 as SNEGSKA (reference sequence). The CDR3 extends over 12 amino acids.

This clonotype has a handful of counts. V and J are TRBV7-9 and TRBJ2-3; either TRBD1 or TRBD2 may fit D (5 bases each). Germline V gene sequence: CDR1 SEHNR, CDR2 FQNEAQ (reference sequence). The germline V and J ends were trimmed by 5 bases and 0 bases, with 15 bases remaining between them. The CDR3 is made up of 16 amino acids. The CDR3 DNA sequence: TGTGCCAGCAGCCCTCGGGGCACTACTAGCACAGATACGCAGTATTTT. Encoded protein: CASSPRGTTSTDTQYF.

This clonotype was counted a few times. The gene calls are TRBV7-3 and TRBJ2-2; D is unclear. Trimming shortened V by 6 bases and J by 2 bases, and 13 bases separated the two germline ends. Per germline, CDR1 SGHTA and CDR2 FQGTGA. CDR3 length equals 15 residues. The CDR3 sequence: CASSPRTGNTGELFF. The CDR3 DNA follows: TGTGCCAGCAGTCCCCGGACGGGTAACACCGGGGAGCTGTTTTTT.

The chain joins TRBV28 to TRBJ1-5, with D tentatively TRBD1 (6 bases). Germline lookup yields CDR1 MDHEN and CDR2 SYDVKM. The CDR3 runs to 15 residues. The ends were cut back, 4 bases at V and 6 bases at J, with 16 bases in the middle. This CDR3 is CASSSAKGGRQPQHF. As DNA, the CDR3 is TGTGCCAGCAGTTCTGCCAAGGGGGGTCGTCAGCCCCAGCATTTT.

This clonotype occurred a few times. The V call is TRBV7-2, the J call TRBJ2-5; 9 nucleotides match TRBD1. This CDR3 has 15 residues. The V and J ends lost 7 bases and 1 base, in that order; junction bases with no gene match: 7. Germline V gene lookup returns CDR1 SGHTA and CDR2 FQGNSA. The CDR3 coding sequence is TGTGCCAGCAACGCGGGACAGGGCCCCCAAGAGACCCAGTACTTC. It encodes CASNAGQGPQETQYF.

This clonotype was found a few times. V gene TRBV27 combines with J gene TRBJ2-1, with 11 bases aligning to TRBD1. Trimming took 6 bases from V and 10 from J; bases not matched to a gene: 14. The CDR3 contains 16 residues. Germline V gives CDR1 MNHEY, CDR2 SMNVEV (reference sequence). As DNA, the CDR3 is TGTGCCAGCAGCCAATCGGGGGACAGGGGGAGGTGGGAGCAGTTCTTC. Residues: CASSQSGDRGRWEQFF.

The chain combines TRBV19 with TRBJ2-1, with TRBD2 matching over 13 bases. Germline CDR1 is LNHDA and CDR2 is SQIVND (reference sequence). This CDR3 has 18 amino acids. J gave up 4 bases and V 5 bases, and 11 bases lay outside the gene matches. CDR3 in DNA: TGTGCCAGTAGTGTCGGACTAGCGGGAGTCGGGCATTACAATGAGCAGTTCTTC. Translation gives CASSVGLAGVGHYNEQFF.

This clonotype has only a few counts. The V and J genes are TRBV7-2 and TRBJ2-3; the match to TRBD2 covers 10 bases. Germline lookup yields CDR1 SGHTA and CDR2 FQGNSA. The CDR3 spans 17 residues. V lost 2 bases and J lost 4; bases outside the gene matches: 9. This CDR3 reads CASSLTGASGSADTQYF. CDR3 nucleotides: TGTGCCAGCAGCTTAACCGGGGCTAGCGGGAGTGCAGATACGCAGTATTTT.

The chain recombines TRBV7-9 with TRBJ2-1; 8 nucleotides align to TRBD2. With V trimmed by 5 bases and J by 5 bases, 8 bases remained unmatched. The CDR3 length is 15 residues. Germline CDR1 is SEHNR and CDR2 is FQNEAQ (reference sequence). CDR3 loop: CASSPPGLGDNEQFF. CDR3 sequence (DNA): TGTGCCAGCAGCCCCCCGGGACTAGGAGACAATGAGCAGTTCTTC.

The chain joins TRBV6-2 or TRBV6-3 to TRBJ2-7; D possibly corresponds to TRBD1 (6 bases). The germline V and J ends were trimmed by 6 bases and 6 bases, with 21 bases remaining between them. The CDR3 totals 15 residues. Germline CDR1 MNHEY, CDR2 SVGEGT. The CDR3 nucleotides read TGTGCCAGCAGAACCATAACCGGGACACAAATCGAGCAGTACTTC. Translation: CASRTITGTQIEQYF.

The chain couples TRBV6-2 or TRBV6-3 to TRBJ2-1; D remains ambiguous. This CDR3 is 12 amino acids long. The V end was cut by 6 bases, the J end by 16 bases, with 19 bases between. CDR1 and CDR2 (germline): MNHEY, SVGEGT. The CDR3 loop reads CASSRDSLSSFF. As DNA, the CDR3 is TGTGCCAGCAGCCGAGACTCTCTGAGCTCCTTCTTC.

The V call is TRBV7-6, the J call TRBJ1-4; D remains ambiguous. Germline assignment: CDR1 SGHVS and CDR2 FNYEAQ. This CDR3 has 11 residues. The ends were cut back, 1 base at V and 12 bases at J, with 6 bases in the middle. The CDR3 protein is CASSLDGELFF. For the CDR3, the DNA is TGTGCCAGCAGCTTAGATGGGGAACTGTTTTTT.

The genes are TRBV6-2 or TRBV6-3 and TRBJ2-2, with 11 bases that match TRBD2. The J segment lost 5 bases and the V segment lost 5 bases, leaving 10 bases of the junction unmatched. This CDR3 contains 17 residues. The germline V gene encodes CDR1 MNHEY and CDR2 SVGEGT. The CDR3 nucleotides read TGTGCCAGCAGTCGGGGACTAGCGGTCCTTGGTACCGGGGAGCTGTTTTTT. Translating it yields CASSRGLAVLGTGELFF.

This clonotype showed up many times. The V and J genes are TRBV7-2 and TRBJ1-1; TRBD1 aligns across 8 bases. The ends lost 5 bases at V and 0 bases at J; junction bases unmatched: 11. The CDR3 runs to 17 residues. Germline-derived CDR1 and CDR2 are SGHTA and FQGNSA. CDR3 DNA: TGTGCCAGCAGCGCAGCGACAGGGGAGTCTCTGAACACTGAAGCTTTCTTT. As protein: CASSAATGESLNTEAFF. Based on the CDR3 plus reference TRBV7-2 and TRBJ1-1, the full variable domain is GAGVSQSPSNKVTEKGKDVELRCDPISGHTALYWYRQSLGQGLEFLIYFQGNSAPDKSGLPSDRFSAERTGGSVSTLTIQRTQQEDSAVYLCASSAATGESLNTEAFFGQGTRLTVV.

This clonotype was seen more than once but under ten times. CDR3 protein: CASSLFSNQPQHF. In nucleotides, the CDR3 is TGTGCCAGCAGCTTATTTAGCAATCAGCCCCAGCATTTT. V usage is TRBV7-8 and J usage is TRBJ1-5; D not resolved. Trimming took 2 bases from V and 0 from J, leaving 2 bases between them. The CDR3 runs to 13 residues. Germline loops: CDR1 SGHVS, CDR2 FQNEAQ.

This clonotype came up many times. At one end the junction does not follow the germline gene, possibly because of a read error. The chain carries TRBV7-8 and TRBJ2-3; D gene unclear. Looked up from germline, CDR1 is SGHVS and CDR2 is FQNEAQ. The CDR3 has 15 amino acids. The CDR3 DNA reads TGTGCCAGCAACTTATATGCAGGTAGCACAGATACGCAGTATTTT. This encodes CASNLYAGSTDTQYF.

Only a few counts were recorded for this clonotype. This chain joins TRBV4-3 and TRBJ1-1; no reliable D call. From germline, CDR1 is LGHNA and CDR2 YSLEER. V dropped 1 base and J dropped 5 bases, with 11 bases sitting between them. The CDR3 length is 14 residues. CDR3 DNA: TGCGCCAGCAGCCAAGTTCGGGCCGGGACTGAAGCTTTCTTT. Residues: CASSQVRAGTEAFF.

This chain links TRBV7-3 with TRBJ1-2, with TRBD1 matching over 7 bases. This CDR3 spans 13 amino acids. J lost 7 bases, V lost 5 bases, and 7 bases had no gene match. Germline CDR1 and CDR2: SGHTA and FQGTGA. Here the CDR3 DNA reads TGTGCCAGCAGCACGACAGGGAATAGTGGCTACACCTTC. Translation gives CASSTTGNSGYTF.

This clonotype was observed a few times. V usage is TRBV19 and J usage is TRBJ1-2, with D hard to call. V was cut by 8 bases and J by 2 bases, with 6 bases left in between. CDR1 and CDR2 (germline): LNHDA, SQIVND (reference sequence). CDR3 length equals 11 residues. This CDR3 is CASDGNYGYTF. For the CDR3, the DNA is TGTGCCAGTGACGGGAACTATGGCTACACCTTC.

The J gene is TRBJ2-7, the V gene TRBV6-5; 8 positions agree with TRBD2. Germline V gene data show CDR1 as MNHEY and CDR2 as SVGAGI. The CDR3 has 15 amino acids. V was clipped by 7 bases and J by 0 bases; unmatched bases: 8. The CDR3 DNA sequence: TGTGCCAGCATGGAGCGGGGGACCCTCTCCTACGAGCAGTACTTC. Encoded protein: CASMERGTLSYEQYF.

This clonotype was counted ten times or more. The chain employs TRBV7-2 and TRBJ1-6; possibly TRBD1 for D (5 bases). Germline assignment: CDR1 SGHTA and CDR2 FQGNSA. This CDR3 contains 14 residues. V lost 5 bases and J 3 bases, leaving 8 bases between the germline ends. Here the CDR3 reads CASSVDSYNSPLHF. The DNA of the CDR3 is TGTGCCAGCAGCGTCGACAGCTATAATTCACCCCTCCACTTT.

A few counts support this clonotype. The CDR3 loop is CASKLTDTQYF. In DNA form, the CDR3 reads TGTGCCAGTAAACTTACAGATACGCAGTATTTT. The chain employs TRBV19 and TRBJ2-3; D uncertain. The CDR3 has 11 residues. Germline values: CDR1 LNHDA, CDR2 SQIVND (reference sequence). Trimming took 7 bases from V and 3 from J, leaving 5 bases between them. Variable domain in full (rest from reference TRBV19 and TRBJ2-3): DGGITQSPKYLFRKEGQNVTLSCEQNLNHDAMYWYRQDPGQGLRLIYYSQIVNDFQKGDIAEGYSVSREKKESFPLTVTSAQKNPTAFYLCASKLTDTQYFGPGTRLTVL.

This clonotype was picked up a small number of times. The chain combines TRBV6-1 with TRBJ2-4, with TRBD2 matching 8 bases. Germline values: CDR1 MNHNS, CDR2 SASEGT. V shed 2 bases and J 1 base; nucleotides not matched to a gene: 10. This CDR3 contains 18 residues. CDR3 amino acids: CASSEMASGLWAKNIQYF. DNA for the CDR3: TGTGCCAGCAGTGAAATGGCTAGCGGGTTGTGGGCCAAAAACATTCAGTACTTC.

This clonotype has a handful of counts. This chain connects TRBV29-1 to TRBJ2-3; D is unresolved. Germline loops: CDR1 SQVTM, CDR2 ANQGSEA. Trimming cost V 3 bases and J 4 bases, with 8 bases left between them. CDR3 length: 12 residues. This chain's CDR3 is CSVEVDSDTQYF. The DNA for the CDR3 is TGCAGCGTTGAGGTAGATTCAGATACGCAGTATTTT.

This clonotype was picked up many times. The chain employs TRBV27 and TRBJ1-1, with no clear D. Trimming cost V 4 bases and J 1 base, with 4 bases left between them. Looked up from germline, CDR1 is MNHEY and CDR2 is SMNVEV (reference sequence). The CDR3 extends over 12 amino acids. The CDR3 loop is CASSSGNTEAFF. The CDR3 DNA is TGTGCCAGCAGTTCGGGGAACACTGAAGCTTTCTTT.